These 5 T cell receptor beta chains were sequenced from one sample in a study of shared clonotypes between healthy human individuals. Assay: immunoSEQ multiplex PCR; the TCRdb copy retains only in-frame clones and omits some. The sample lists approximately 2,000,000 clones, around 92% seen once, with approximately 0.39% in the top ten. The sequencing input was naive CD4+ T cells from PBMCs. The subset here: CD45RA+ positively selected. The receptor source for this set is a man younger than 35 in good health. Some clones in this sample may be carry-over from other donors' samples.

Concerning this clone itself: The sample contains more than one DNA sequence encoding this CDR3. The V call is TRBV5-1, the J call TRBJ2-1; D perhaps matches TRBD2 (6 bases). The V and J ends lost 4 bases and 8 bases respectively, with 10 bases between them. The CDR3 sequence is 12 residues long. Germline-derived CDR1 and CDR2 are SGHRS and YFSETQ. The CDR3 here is CASSLGGDEQFF. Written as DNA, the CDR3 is TGCGCCAGCAGCCTCGGAGGGGATGAGCAGTTCTTC.

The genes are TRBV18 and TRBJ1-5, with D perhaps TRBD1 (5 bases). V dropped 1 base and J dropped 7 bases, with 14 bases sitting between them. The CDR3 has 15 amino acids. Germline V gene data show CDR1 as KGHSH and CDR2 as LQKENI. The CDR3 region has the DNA TGTGCCAGCTCACCACAAGGGGAGGGCCGGCAGCCCCAGCATTTT. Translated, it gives CASSPQGEGRQPQHF.

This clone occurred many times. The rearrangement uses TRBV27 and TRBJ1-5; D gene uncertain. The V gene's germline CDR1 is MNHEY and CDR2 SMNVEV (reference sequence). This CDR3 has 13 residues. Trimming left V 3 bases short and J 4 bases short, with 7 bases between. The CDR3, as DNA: TGTGCCAGCAGTTTCAATCAGAATCAGCCCCAGCATTTT. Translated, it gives CASSFNQNQPQHF.

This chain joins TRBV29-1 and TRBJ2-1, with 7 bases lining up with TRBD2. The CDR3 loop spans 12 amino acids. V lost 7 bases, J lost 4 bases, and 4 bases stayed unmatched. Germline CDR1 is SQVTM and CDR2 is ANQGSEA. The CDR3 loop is CSATSPYNEQFF. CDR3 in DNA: TGCAGCGCGACTAGCCCTTACAATGAGCAGTTCTTC.

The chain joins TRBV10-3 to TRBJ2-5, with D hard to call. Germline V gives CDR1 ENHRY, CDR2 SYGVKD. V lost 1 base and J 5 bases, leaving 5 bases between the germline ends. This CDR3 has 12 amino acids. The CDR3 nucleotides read TGTGCCATCAGTGAGTTTACTGAGACCCAGTACTTC. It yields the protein CAISEFTETQYF.